The clone carrying this TCR beta chain was counted a few times. What it binds is unknown. This entry comes from a study of lymphopenia after photon versus proton radiotherapy. General observations from the study: Larger post-nadir TCR diversity loss correlated inversely with survival in deceased patients. Better survival with proton therapy was suggested as possible, not demonstrated. Post-nadir diversity loss with photons came from oligoclonal expansion, particularly CD8+ Temra cells.

This CDR3 has 12 amino acids. The V and J ends lost 8 bases and 8 bases respectively, with 15 bases between them. Germline CDR1 is LNHDA and CDR2 is SQIVND (reference sequence). The table came from immunoSEQ multiplex PCR; TCRdb's copy has only in-frame clones and leaves some out. The sample shows around 25,000 clones, approximately 88% of them seen only once. This chain connects TRBV19 to TRBJ1-2; D is undetermined. Sequenced material: peripheral blood, taken from a patient treated with photon-based radiotherapy. The receptor's source is a man aged 35 to 55 with gastric cancer. CDR3 bases: TGTGCCAGTTCAGAACGGGTTGAGGGCTACACCTTC. It encodes CASSERVEGYTF.